Sequencing of this T cell receptor beta chain was carried out in a study of cytomegalovirus exposure and HLA in healthy donors. General observations from the study: Accurate predictions that matched the HLA-A and HLA-B alleles of most subjects were reportedly made from TCR beta sequences. Donors belonging to an Asian-associated ancestry cluster reportedly showed fewer N-insertions in productive TCRs than the roughly 670-donor mean, according to what a later analysis found. In vitro, three CMV-associated chains proved specific for CMV antigens. Earlier results showed most TCR beta V segments being productive about 87% or about 30% of the time.

Regarding this clone: The antigen is unknown.

The CDR3 totals 14 residues. Trimming cost V 5 bases and J 4 bases, with 14 bases left between them. The germline gives CDR1 MNHEY, CDR2 SMNVEV (reference sequence). PCR used 60 Vbeta primers and 13 Jbeta primers. TCRdb keeps only in-frame clones here, not all; method: immunoSEQ multiplex PCR. The profile shows 99,000 or so clones, about three quarters of them singletons. The origin of this receptor is a woman aged 40 to 49 in good health and CMV-seropositive. Material for sequencing was PBMCs. The rearrangement uses TRBV27 and TRBJ1-2, with D possibly matching TRBD1 (6 bases). The DNA of the CDR3 is TGTGCCAGCAGTGGTTTAGGACAGACCTATGGCTACACCTTC. This translates into CASSGLGQTYGYTF.